Following are 3 T cell receptor beta chains from one sample sequenced in a study of blood T cell repertoires in COVID-19 (dated by TCRdb to between 2020 and 2021). Receptors were amplified or captured by the immunoSEQ multiplex PCR assay. TCRdb provides this immuneACCESS table in a form limited to in-frame rearrangements. Some clones are lacking; in checked studies, under half of them reflect an unresolved V gene, and why the rest are absent is not known. The sample includes 150,000 or so clones, with 85% observed a single time. The ten largest clones add up to about 3% of the sample. The sequenced sample consisted of peripheral blood. The source of these receptors is a human donor with acute or convalescent COVID-19. The donor label of this sample is uncertain.

The CDR3 sequence is CASSLGGFRTGELFF. In DNA form, the CDR3 reads TGTGCCAGCAGTTTAGGGGGCTTCCGGACCGGGGAGCTGTTTTTT. This rearrangement joins TRBV28 to TRBJ2-2; TRBD1 might be the D (6 bases). In germline, CDR1 is MDHEN, CDR2 SYDVKM. The V end was cut by 2 bases, the J end by 5 bases, with 12 bases between. The CDR3 spans 15 residues.

The chain links TRBV5-1 to TRBJ2-5; a possible D gene is TRBD2 (8 bases). The germline V gene encodes CDR1 SGHRS and CDR2 YFSETQ. Trimming stripped 7 bases from V and 4 bases from J, with 11 bases between. The length of the CDR3 is 12 residues. The CDR3 coding sequence is TGCGCCAGCCGGGAGGGGGCAGAGACCCAGTACTTC. It codes for CASREGAETQYF.

The chain uses TRBV11-2 and TRBJ1-2; no reliable D call. The V gene lost 2 bases and the J gene lost 4 bases, with 14 bases spanning the gap. The CDR3 is 15 residues long. Per germline, CDR1 SGHAT and CDR2 FQNNGV. DNA for the CDR3: TGTGCCAGCAGCTTATTTGAAGCCTTCCCCTATGGCTACACCTTC. It translates to CASSLFEAFPYGYTF.